The 12 T cell receptor beta chains reported below all come from one sample, sequenced in a study of T cells in Graves' hyperthyroidism and ophthalmopathy. There were TCR beta CDR3 regions amplified from RNA transcripts. A set of HTBI primers served as the primers for a first-round RT-PCR of the TCR CDR3. TCRdb used MiXCR to reprocess the multiplex PCR reads, holding one entry per CDR3 protein. The sample consists of about 570,000 distinct CDR3 sequences, about half of them appearing once. Sequencing was carried out using peripheral blood or thyroid tissue (not recorded which). Receptor source: an adult woman with Graves' disease, either hyperthyroidism or ophthalmopathy (not recorded which).

This clonotype has ten or more counts. The chain has TRBV7-9 and TRBJ1-5, with a possible D match to TRBD1 (6 bases). This CDR3 has 15 residues. V shed 5 bases and J shed 1 base, with 12 bases lying between them. The germline V gene encodes CDR1 SEHNR and CDR2 FQNEAQ (reference sequence). The CDR3 loop is CASSPGTRSNQPQHF. The CDR3 DNA follows: TGTGCCAGCAGCCCCGGGACAAGGAGCAATCAGCCCCAGCATTTT.

The chain employs TRBV20-1 and TRBJ1-1; 9 nucleotides agree with TRBD1. Trimming at V came to 6 bases and at J to 9 bases, leaving 5 bases not matched to a gene. The CDR3 runs 11 residues. Per the germline V gene, CDR1 is DFQATT and CDR2 is SNEGSKA (reference sequence). The chain's CDR3 is CSAVQGAQAFF. The CDR3, as DNA: TGCAGTGCAGTACAGGGGGCTCAAGCTTTCTTT.

The rearrangement joins TRBV18 to TRBJ2-7; D unclear. With 3 bases removed from V and 6 bases from J, the gap between germline ends came to 9 bases. The CDR3 contains 12 residues. Germline loops: CDR1 KGHSH, CDR2 LQKENI. CDR3 amino acids: CASSPQESEQYF. The CDR3, as DNA: TGTGCCAGCTCACCCCAGGAAAGCGAGCAGTACTTC.

The chain employs TRBV9 and TRBJ1-3, with 7 bases aligning to TRBD1. The CDR3 has 16 residues. Germline CDR1 is SGDLS and CDR2 is YYNGEE. J was trimmed by 1 base and V by 4 bases; bases with no gene match: 8. DNA for the CDR3: TGTGCCAGCAGCCAGGAGCCGACAGGGTCTGGAAACACCATATATTTT. Translating it yields CASSQEPTGSGNTIYF.

The chain has TRBV2 and TRBJ2-1; maybe TRBD1 (5 bases). V lost 4 bases and J 4 bases, leaving 8 bases between the germline ends. Germline loops: CDR1 SNHLY, CDR2 FYNNEI. There are 13 residues in the CDR3. The CDR3 DNA reads TGTGCCAGCAGTGCGTGGACATACAATGAGCAGTTCTTC. This sequence encodes CASSAWTYNEQFF.

This clonotype has ten or more counts. V usage is TRBV11-2 and J usage is TRBJ1-1; 10 bases line up with TRBD1. The germline V gene has CDR1 SGHAT and CDR2 FQNNGV. The V gene end was trimmed by 5 bases and the J gene end by 5 bases; junction bases not matched to a gene: 5. There are 14 residues in the CDR3. The CDR3 sequence: CASSGWDRGTEAFF. CDR3 in DNA: TGTGCCAGCAGCGGGTGGGACAGGGGAACTGAAGCTTTCTTT.

The chain carries TRBV2 and TRBJ2-2, with 8 bases lining up with TRBD1. The CDR3 sequence is 13 residues long. The germline V gene encodes CDR1 SNHLY and CDR2 FYNNEI. J was trimmed by 9 bases and V by 6 bases; bases with no gene match: 6. CDR3 sequence: CASSRGRIRELFF. The DNA of the CDR3 is TGTGCCAGCAGCAGGGGGCGGATCAGGGAGCTGTTTTTT.

This clonotype was recorded many times. The chain recombines TRBV7-9 with TRBJ1-4; TRBD1 might be the D (5 bases). Trimming left V 7 bases short and J 5 bases short, with 17 bases between. Per the germline V gene, CDR1 is SEHNR and CDR2 is FQNEAQ (reference sequence). The CDR3 is 15 residues long. The CDR3 DNA sequence: TGTGCCAGCAACACCCCCGGGGGTTCCAATGAAAAACTGTTTTTT. The encoded protein is CASNTPGGSNEKLFF. Combining the CDR3 with reference TRBV7-9 and TRBJ1-4 gives the whole variable domain DTGVSQNPRHKITKRGQNVTFRCDPISEHNRLYWYRQTLGQGPEFLTYFQNEAQLEKSRLLSDRFSAERPKGSFSTLEIQRTEQGDSAMYLCASNTPGGSNEKLFFGSGTQLSVL.

The gene calls are TRBV10-3 and TRBJ1-5; D is unresolved. CDR1 ENHRY and CDR2 SYGVKD come from the germline V gene. The CDR3 consists of 13 residues. The germline V and J ends were trimmed by 3 bases and 3 bases, with 6 bases remaining between them. The CDR3 loop reads CAISDLYNQPQHF. As DNA, the CDR3 is TGTGCCATCAGTGACCTTTACAATCAGCCCCAGCATTTT.

This clonotype was seen more than once but under ten times. The gene calls are TRBV19 and TRBJ2-6, with a possible D match to TRBD1 (5 bases). V was trimmed by 7 bases and J by 0 bases, leaving 10 bases between them. The CDR3 is 15 residues long. Germline CDR1 LNHDA, CDR2 SQIVND (reference sequence). The CDR3 DNA sequence: TGTGCCAGTAATCAGGGCTACTCTGGGGCCAACGTCCTGACTTTC. Translating it yields CASNQGYSGANVLTF. The full variable domain, its missing parts supplied by reference TRBV19 and TRBJ2-6, is DGGITQSPKYLFRKEGQNVTLSCEQNLNHDAMYWYRQDPGQGLRLIYYSQIVNDFQKGDIAEGYSVSREKKESFPLTVTSAQKNPTAFYLCASNQGYSGANVLTFGAGSRLTVL.

This clonotype was found many times. The genes are TRBV2 and TRBJ2-2, with D hard to call. The CDR3 spans 12 residues. Trimming left V 2 bases short and J 7 bases short, with 5 bases between. Per germline, CDR1 SNHLY and CDR2 FYNNEI. CDR3 in amino acids: CASSETRGELFF. The CDR3 DNA reads as TGTGCCAGCAGTGAAACCCGCGGGGAGCTGTTTTTT.

The V gene is TRBV20-1, the J gene TRBJ1-1; no definite D call. Trimming pared 2 bases from V and 7 bases from J, leaving 2 bases between. The CDR3 covers 9 residues. Germline CDR1 and CDR2: DFQATT and SNEGSKA (reference sequence). CDR3 bases: TGCAGTGCTAGAAGTGAAGCTTTCTTT. This codes for CSARSEAFF.